This T cell receptor beta chain comes out of a study of technical replicates of blood from a handful of donors. With 5 bases clipped from V and 1 base from J, the junction kept 7 bases outside the gene matches. Germline V gene sequence: CDR1 MNHEY, CDR2 SMNVEV (reference sequence). The CDR3 is made up of 16 amino acids. Clones were read by immunoSEQ multiplex PCR, and TCRdb kept only the in-frame ones, dropping some. The sample has about 76,000 clones, around 97% seen once. The receptor was isolated from a human donor in good health. The chain couples TRBV27 to TRBJ1-3; 8 nucleotides align to TRBD1. Sequenced input: T cells isolated from PBMCs. As DNA, the CDR3 is TGTGCCAGCAGTCCTCACGGACAGGGTTCTGGAAACACCATATATTTT. Translating gives CASSPHGQGSGNTIYF.